This TCR beta chain was recovered during a study of STAT5B mutations in CD4+ large granular lymphocyte leukemia. Study findings and constraints: 8/27 top patient clones versus 2/35 control clones were TRBV06-family. Main leukemic clonotypes were patient-specific, but 25% appeared at low frequency elsewhere.

This was a survey-level run. Assay: immunoSEQ multiplex PCR; the TCRdb copy retains only in-frame clones and omits some. The sample includes about 40,000 clones, around 85% seen only once; the top ten take 0.35%. Germline V gene lookup returns CDR1 SGHTA and CDR2 FQGNSA. The V gene lost 6 bases and the J gene lost 2 bases, with 22 bases spanning the gap. CDR3 size: 18 residues. This clone was recorded only once. What it binds is not known. The TCR originated in a human donor in good health. The V and J genes are TRBV7-2 and TRBJ2-2; D is possibly TRBD2 (5 bases). The sequencing sample was made of CD4+ T cells from blood buffy coats. The CDR3, as DNA: TGTGCCAGCAGTATCGTCGGCCTAGCACAGCTTAACACCGGGGAGCTGTTTTTT. The encoded protein is CASSIVGLAQLNTGELFF.